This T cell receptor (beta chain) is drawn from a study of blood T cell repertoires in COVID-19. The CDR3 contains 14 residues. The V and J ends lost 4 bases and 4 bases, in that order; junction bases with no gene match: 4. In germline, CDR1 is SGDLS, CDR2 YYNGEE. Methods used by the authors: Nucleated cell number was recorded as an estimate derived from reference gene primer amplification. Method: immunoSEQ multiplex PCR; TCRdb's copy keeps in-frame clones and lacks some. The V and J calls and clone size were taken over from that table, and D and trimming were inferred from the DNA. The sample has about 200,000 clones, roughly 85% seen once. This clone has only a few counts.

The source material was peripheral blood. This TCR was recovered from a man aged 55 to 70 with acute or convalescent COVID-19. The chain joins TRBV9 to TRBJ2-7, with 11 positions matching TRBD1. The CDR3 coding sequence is TGTGCCAGCAGCAGGACAGGGGGCCTGTACGAGCAGTACTTC. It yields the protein CASSRTGGLYEQYF.